These 15 T cell receptor beta chains share one sample of origin, sequenced in a study of T cells after somatic rescue of genetic block. TCRdb's copy holds only in-frame clones and misses some; the assay was immunoSEQ multiplex PCR. This table has more than 13,000 clones, approximately 70% appearing once. Material: peripheral blood mononuclear cells (PBMCs). The receptor set was obtained from a boy aged 5-17 years.

This chain uses TRBV18 with TRBJ2-5; TRBD1 aligns across 11 bases. CDR1 is KGHSH and CDR2 is LQKENI in the germline V gene. This CDR3 region has 18 residues. V shed 2 bases, J shed 4 bases, and the junction held 12 bases outside the gene matches. The CDR3 loop is CASSPNRFGTGGGETQYF. Here the CDR3 DNA reads TGTGCCAGCTCACCAAATCGATTCGGGACAGGGGGAGGAGAGACCCAGTACTTC.

In regard to this clone: A much larger clone lies a single base off, so this may be a read error. V gene TRBV6-6 combines with J gene TRBJ1-2; D possibly corresponds to TRBD1 (5 bases). The CDR3 is made up of 14 amino acids. V lost 5 bases, J lost 10 bases, and 20 bases lay in between. Per germline, CDR1 MNHNY and CDR2 SVGAGI (reference sequence). The CDR3 spells CASSHGHGALDYTF. The CDR3 DNA is TGTGCCAGCAGTCACGGCCACGGGGCCCTAGACTACACCTTC.

This sequence joins TRBV28 and TRBJ2-7, with 8 bases matching TRBD2. The CDR3 has 20 residues. V dropped 3 bases and J dropped 2; count of bases not matched to a gene: 21. Germline V lookup: CDR1 MDHEN, CDR2 SYDVKM. This CDR3 is CASSFKPSHGRDWPAYEQYF. Here the CDR3 DNA reads TGTGCCAGCAGTTTCAAGCCTTCCCACGGGAGGGATTGGCCGGCCTACGAGCAGTACTTC.

This CDR3 is CASSANRGSTYEQYF. The CDR3 DNA is TGTGCCAGCAGTGCAAACAGGGGATCGACCTACGAGCAGTACTTC. This chain joins TRBV2 and TRBJ2-7; TRBD1 matches at 7 bases. CDR1 is SNHLY and CDR2 is FYNNEI in the germline V gene. J lost 2 bases, V lost 4 bases, and 8 bases had no gene match. There are 15 residues in the CDR3.

This chain connects TRBV11-1 to TRBJ2-1; no firm D call. Germline values: CDR1 SGHAT, CDR2 FQDESV (reference sequence). V was pared by 1 base and J by 10 bases, with 14 bases between. The CDR3 length is 14 residues. This CDR3 reads CASSLERTSREQFF. In nucleotides, the CDR3 is TGTGCCAGCAGCTTAGAACGGACCAGTCGGGAGCAGTTCTTC.

This rearrangement joins TRBV5-1 to TRBJ2-5, with TRBD2 matching over 11 bases. V lost 2 bases to trimming and J lost 4 bases; unmatched junction nucleotides: 1. CDR1 is SGHRS and CDR2 is YFSETQ in the germline V gene. There are 14 residues in the CDR3. The CDR3 here is CASSFLAGGETQYF. In nucleotides, the CDR3 is TGCGCCAGCAGCTTTCTAGCGGGAGGAGAGACCCAGTACTTC.

The chain combines TRBV28 with TRBJ1-2, with D maybe TRBD1 (5 bases). The germline V gene encodes CDR1 MDHEN and CDR2 SYDVKM. This CDR3 comprises 12 residues. Trimming cost V 7 bases and J 2 bases, with 8 bases left between them. CDR3 in DNA: TGTGCCAGCAAAAGGGGCAACTATGGCTACACCTTC. Translation: CASKRGNYGYTF.

This sequence joins TRBV14 and TRBJ2-5; TRBD2 matches at 7 bases. There are 13 residues in the CDR3. Trimming took 4 bases from V and 11 from J; bases not matched to a gene: 10. Germline CDR1 SGHDN, CDR2 FVKESK. The CDR3 DNA reads TGTGCCAGCAGCCCTTCTGGCGGGAGCGGGCAGTACTTC. It yields the protein CASSPSGGSGQYF.

The chain has TRBV11-2 and TRBJ2-7; TRBD1 agrees at 7 bases. V lost 6 bases to trimming and J lost 3 bases; unmatched junction nucleotides: 8. The germline V gene encodes CDR1 SGHAT and CDR2 FQNNGV. This CDR3 region has 14 residues. CDR3 DNA sequence: TGTGCCAGCAGACTCGGGACAGATGACTACGAGCAGTACTTC. Residues: CASRLGTDDYEQYF.

The rearrangement joins TRBV5-6 to TRBJ1-4, with D tentatively TRBD1 (5 bases). In germline, CDR1 is SGHDT, CDR2 YYEEEE. The CDR3 has 15 amino acids. V lost 1 base and J lost 8, with 15 bases in between. CDR3 DNA: TGTGCCAGCAGCTTGCTCGGGGCGGAAGGGGAAAAACTGTTTTTT. Its protein product is CASSLLGAEGEKLFF.

The rearrangement uses TRBV28 and TRBJ2-7, with unresolved D. Germline CDR1 reads MDHEN; CDR2 reads SYDVKM. The CDR3 spans 11 residues. The V end was cut by 7 bases, the J end by 4 bases, with 8 bases between. In nucleotides, the CDR3 is TGTGCCAGCAACTCCTTTTACGAGCAGTACTTC. Encoded protein: CASNSFYEQYF.

The rearrangement uses TRBV19 and TRBJ1-5; D is undetermined. CDR1 and CDR2 (germline): LNHDA, SQIVND (reference sequence). V was clipped by 5 bases and J by 1 base, with 12 bases between them. The CDR3 has 15 residues. CDR3 in DNA: TGTGCCAGTAGTCCCCGACTCCTGAGCAATCAGCCCCAGCATTTT. This gives the protein CASSPRLLSNQPQHF. Together with reference TRBV19 and TRBJ1-5, the CDR3 gives the full variable domain: DGGITQSPKYLFRKEGQNVTLSCEQNLNHDAMYWYRQDPGQGLRLIYYSQIVNDFQKGDIAEGYSVSREKKESFPLTVTSAQKNPTAFYLCASSPRLLSNQPQHFGDGTRLSIL.

The CDR3 DNA reads as TGCGCCAGCAGCACACGGGCCACAGATACGCAGTATTTT. It translates to CASSTRATDTQYF. J is TRBJ2-3 and V is TRBV5-1; D is ambiguous. The CDR3 spans 13 residues. Germline-derived CDR1 and CDR2 are SGHRS and YFSETQ. V was cut by 4 bases and J by 2 bases, with 8 bases left in between.

The chain carries TRBV6-6 and TRBJ2-7, with 8 positions matching TRBD1. Germline trimming cut 1 base from V and 3 bases from J; bases unmatched to any gene: 5. The germline V gene has CDR1 MNHNY and CDR2 SVGAGI (reference sequence). This CDR3 contains 15 residues. The CDR3 protein is CASSYWETGDYEQYF. DNA for the CDR3: TGTGCCAGCAGTTACTGGGAGACAGGGGACTACGAGCAGTACTTC.

The chain recombines TRBV25-1 with TRBJ1-1; D possibly corresponds to TRBD1 (5 bases). The germline gives CDR1 MGHDK, CDR2 SYGVNS. The CDR3 runs to 14 residues. Trimming pared 0 bases from V and 7 bases from J, leaving 12 bases between. Here the CDR3 reads CASSEYGGRSEAFF. CDR3 nucleotide sequence: TGTGCCAGCAGTGAATACGGGGGACGGAGTGAAGCTTTCTTT.